What follows describes a single T cell receptor (beta chain). This clonotype was seen a few times. The target of this receptor is not known. No much larger clone exists at a distance of one base, and base qualities are not known. Per the germline V gene, ENHRY is the CDR1 and SYGVKD is the CDR2. Between the V and J ends, shortened by 2 bases and 0 bases respectively, the junction contains 11 bases. Including the terminal cysteine and phenylalanine, the CDR3 comprises 15 residues. CDR3 DNA only is kept here, 45 bases in frame from base 1. These data belong to a study of spatial heterogeneity in lung cancer (dated by TCRdb to the late 2010s). Concerning the study at large: Beta-chain transcripts were consistently detected in greater numbers than alpha-chain transcripts, which likely reflected higher beta-chain transcript abundance. A strong correlation was found between TCR transcript counts in tumor regions and a T cell transcriptional module score from matched bulk RNA-seq. In the raw uncorrected reads, each unique combination of TCR and UMI appeared more than ten times on average. TCR alpha and beta repertoires were quantitatively compared across multiple tumor regions, matched nontumor lung and blood in non-small cell lung cancer. The study linked features of the TCR repertoire to counts of nonsynonymous mutations, which were determined by whole-exome sequencing of tumor tissue. At surgery, hundreds of tumor regions, almost 65 matched nontumor lung samples and more than 55 PBMC samples were TCR-sequenced for both alpha and beta chains. What the research found in general, with its limitations: Estimated TCR-seq coverage of tumor T cells was only 5.5% to 7% for alpha chains and about 12% for beta chains. The tumor nonsynonymous mutation count correlated with the number of expanded intratumoral alpha and beta TCRs. Counts of ubiquitous and regional expanded TCRs correlated with counts of ubiquitous and regional nonsynonymous mutations, respectively. Confirming at a functional level the hypothesis that regional TCRs recognize regional mutations was considered to require additional single-cell paired TCR alpha and beta sequencing.

Preparation of the library involved 5' RACE. Instrument used: NextSeq 500. To allow correction of PCR and sequencing errors, the TCR library protocol tagged every TCR cDNA molecule with a unique molecular identifier. On the study's bioinformatics: Decombinator tools were used for TCR identification, UMI-based error correction and CDR3 extraction. TCRs above a frequency of 2 per 1,000, corresponding to the top 1% of the tumor frequency distribution, were defined as expanded. Expanded tumor TCRs were classed as regional if statistically deemed absent (corrected P<0.05) from at least one tumor region, otherwise ubiquitous. Renyi diversity was calculated using the R vegan package after each repertoire was subsampled 100 times to 5,000 TCRs. CDR3 similarity networks were built from amino acid triplet string-kernel similarity, connecting CDR3s with pairwise similarity above 0.82. TCRdb handled the public reads itself, with Q25 trimming in fastp and clone calling in MiXCR, and kept productive beta chains. A single entry per CDR3 protein holds the most common genes and DNA from its merged rows. The V and J calls here are based on TCRdb, not the publication. A total of about 7,200 distinct CDR3 sequences appear in this sample, over 15% of them only once. About 12% of the sample lies in the top ten.

What the time point label conveys for this sample: sample taken at primary tumor resection. The donors were 70 or so patients from the lung TRACERx cohort who had early-stage, untreated non-small cell lung cancer. TCR sequencing used whole RNA extracted from tumor and nontumor lung tissue, or from cryopreserved PBMC samples, without cell sorting. Only patients with enough RNA available from two or more tumor regions were chosen for TCR sequencing. Before being selected, tumor and adjacent nontumor lung specimens were reviewed by a lung pathologist. The source is a female donor with early-stage non-small cell lung cancer. The sequence joins TRBV10-3 to TRBJ2-7; no D segment can be confidently identified. Sequenced here: lung tumor tissue, sampled at surgery. At the DNA level, the sequence is TGTGCCATCAGTGAGAAACAGCTCGGCTCCTACGAGCAGTACTTC. It translates to CAISEKQLGSYEQYF.